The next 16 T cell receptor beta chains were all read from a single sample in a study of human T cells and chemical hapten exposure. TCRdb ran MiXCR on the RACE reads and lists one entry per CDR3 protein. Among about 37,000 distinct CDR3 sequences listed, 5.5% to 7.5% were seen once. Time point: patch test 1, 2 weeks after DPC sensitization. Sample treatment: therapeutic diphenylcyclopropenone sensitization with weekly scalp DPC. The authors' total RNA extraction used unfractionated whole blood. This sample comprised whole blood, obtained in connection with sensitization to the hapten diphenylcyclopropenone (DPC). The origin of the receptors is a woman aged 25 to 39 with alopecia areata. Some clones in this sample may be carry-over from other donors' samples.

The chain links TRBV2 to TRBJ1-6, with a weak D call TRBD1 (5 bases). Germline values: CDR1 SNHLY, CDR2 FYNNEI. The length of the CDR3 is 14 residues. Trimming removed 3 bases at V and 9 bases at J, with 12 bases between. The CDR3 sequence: CASSEGTQGSPLHF. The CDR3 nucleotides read TGTGCCAGCAGTGAGGGGACTCAAGGTTCACCCCTCCACTTT.

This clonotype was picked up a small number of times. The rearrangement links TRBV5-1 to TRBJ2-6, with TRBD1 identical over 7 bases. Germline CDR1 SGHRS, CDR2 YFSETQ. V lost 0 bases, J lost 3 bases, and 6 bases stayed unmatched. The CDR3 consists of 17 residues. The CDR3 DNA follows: TGCGCCAGCAGCTTGGAGGGCAGGGGGTTTGGGGCCAACGTCCTGACTTTC. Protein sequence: CASSLEGRGFGANVLTF.

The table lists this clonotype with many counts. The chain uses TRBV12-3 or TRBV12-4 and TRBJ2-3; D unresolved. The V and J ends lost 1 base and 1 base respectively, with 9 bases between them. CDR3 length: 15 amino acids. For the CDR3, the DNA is TGTGCCAGCAGTTTAGGCACCTCCGGCACAGATACGCAGTATTTT. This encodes CASSLGTSGTDTQYF.

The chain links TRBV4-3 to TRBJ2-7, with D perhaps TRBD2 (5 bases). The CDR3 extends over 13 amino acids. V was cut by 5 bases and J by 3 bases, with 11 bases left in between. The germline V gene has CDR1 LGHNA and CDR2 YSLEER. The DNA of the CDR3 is TGCGCCAGCAGCGTATTTGCGGGCTACGAGCAGTACTTC. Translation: CASSVFAGYEQYF.

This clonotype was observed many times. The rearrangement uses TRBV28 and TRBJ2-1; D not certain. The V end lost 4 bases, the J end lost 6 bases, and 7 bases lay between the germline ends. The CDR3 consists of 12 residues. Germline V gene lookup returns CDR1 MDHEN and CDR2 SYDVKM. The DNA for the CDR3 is TGTGCCAGCAGTTCGCACCCCAATGAGCAGTTCTTC. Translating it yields CASSSHPNEQFF. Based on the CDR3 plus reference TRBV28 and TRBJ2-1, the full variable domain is DVKVTQSSRYLVKRTGEKVFLECVQDMDHENMFWYRQDPGLGLRLIYFSYDVKMKEKGDIPEGYSVSREKKERFSLILESASTNQTSMYLCASSSHPNEQFFGPGTRLTVL.

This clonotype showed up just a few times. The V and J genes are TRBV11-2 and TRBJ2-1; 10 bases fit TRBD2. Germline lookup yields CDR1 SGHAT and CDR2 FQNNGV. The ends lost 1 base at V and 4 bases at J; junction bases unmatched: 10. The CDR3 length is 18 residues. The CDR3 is CASSLGRTSGLTYNEQFF. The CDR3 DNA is TGTGCCAGCAGCTTAGGGCGGACTAGCGGCCTGACATACAATGAGCAGTTCTTC. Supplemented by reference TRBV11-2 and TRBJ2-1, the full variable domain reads EAGVAQSPRYKIIEKRQSVAFWCNPISGHATLYWYQQILGQGPKLLIQFQNNGVVDDSQLPKDRFSAERLKGVDSTLKIQPAKLEDSAVYLCASSLGRTSGLTYNEQFFGPGTRLTVL.

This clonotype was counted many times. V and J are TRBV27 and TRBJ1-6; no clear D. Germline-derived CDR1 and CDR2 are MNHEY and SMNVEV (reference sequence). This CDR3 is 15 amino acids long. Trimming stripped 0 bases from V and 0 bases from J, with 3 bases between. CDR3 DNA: TGTGCCAGCAGTTTATCCAGCTCCTATAATTCACCCCTCCACTTT. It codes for CASSLSSSYNSPLHF.

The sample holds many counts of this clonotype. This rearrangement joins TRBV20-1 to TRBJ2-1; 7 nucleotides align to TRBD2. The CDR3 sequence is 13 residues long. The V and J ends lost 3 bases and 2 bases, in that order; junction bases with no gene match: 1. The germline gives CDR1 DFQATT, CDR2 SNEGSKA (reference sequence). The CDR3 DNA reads TGCAGTGCTAGCGGGGGGACCTACAATGAGCAGTTCTTC. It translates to CSASGGTYNEQFF.

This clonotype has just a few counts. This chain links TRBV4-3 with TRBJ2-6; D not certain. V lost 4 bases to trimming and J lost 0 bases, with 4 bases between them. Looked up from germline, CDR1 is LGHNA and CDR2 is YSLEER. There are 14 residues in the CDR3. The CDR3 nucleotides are TGCGCCAGCAGCCCGGACTCTGGGGCCAACGTCCTGACTTTC. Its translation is CASSPDSGANVLTF.

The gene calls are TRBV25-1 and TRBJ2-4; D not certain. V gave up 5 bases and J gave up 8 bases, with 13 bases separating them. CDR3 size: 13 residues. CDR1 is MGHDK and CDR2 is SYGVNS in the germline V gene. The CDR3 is CASSRQESDIQYF. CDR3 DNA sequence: TGTGCCAGCAGTCGCCAGGAGTCTGACATTCAGTACTTC.

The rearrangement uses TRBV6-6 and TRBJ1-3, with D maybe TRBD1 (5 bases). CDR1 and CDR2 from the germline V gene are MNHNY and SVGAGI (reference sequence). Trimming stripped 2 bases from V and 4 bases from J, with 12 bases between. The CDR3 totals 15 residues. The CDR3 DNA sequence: TGTGCCAGCAGTTACGGGGGGTCGTTCGGAAACACCATATATTTT. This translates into CASSYGGSFGNTIYF.

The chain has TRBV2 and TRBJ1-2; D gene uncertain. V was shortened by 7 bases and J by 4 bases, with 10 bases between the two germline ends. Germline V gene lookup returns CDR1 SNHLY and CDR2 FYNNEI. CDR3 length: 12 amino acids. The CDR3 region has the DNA TGTGCCAGCAAGGAGGATACCTATGGCTACACCTTC. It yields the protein CASKEDTYGYTF.

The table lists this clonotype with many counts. The CDR3 DNA reads TGTGCCAGCAGTGGTAGGACAGGGGGCAATCAGCCCCAGCATTTT. It specifies CASSGRTGGNQPQHF. The chain is built from TRBV2 and TRBJ1-5; 9 nucleotides match TRBD1. The CDR3 is made up of 15 amino acids. CDR1 and CDR2 (germline): SNHLY, FYNNEI. The trim removed 4 bases at V and 2 bases at J, leaving 3 bases unmatched. Full variable domain (rest looked up from reference TRBV2 and TRBJ1-5): EPEVTQTPSHQVTQMGQEVILRCVPISNHLYFYWYRQILGQKVEFLVSFYNNEISEKSEIFDDQFSVERPDGSNFTLKIRSTKLEDSAMYFCASSGRTGGNQPQHFGDGTRLSIL.

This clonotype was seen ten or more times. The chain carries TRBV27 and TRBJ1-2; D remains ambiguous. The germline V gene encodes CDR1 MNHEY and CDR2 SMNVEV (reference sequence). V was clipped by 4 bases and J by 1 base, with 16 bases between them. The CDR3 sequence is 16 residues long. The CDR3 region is CASSSIYTNLNYGYTF. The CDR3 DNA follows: TGTGCCAGCAGTTCAATATACACGAACCTTAACTATGGCTACACCTTC.

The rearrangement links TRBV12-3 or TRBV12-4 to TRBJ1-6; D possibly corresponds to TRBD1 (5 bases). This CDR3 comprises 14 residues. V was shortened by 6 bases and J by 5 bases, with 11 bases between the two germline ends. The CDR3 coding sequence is TGTGCCAGCAGACCGGGACTGCATAATTCACCCCTCCACTTT. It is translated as CASRPGLHNSPLHF.

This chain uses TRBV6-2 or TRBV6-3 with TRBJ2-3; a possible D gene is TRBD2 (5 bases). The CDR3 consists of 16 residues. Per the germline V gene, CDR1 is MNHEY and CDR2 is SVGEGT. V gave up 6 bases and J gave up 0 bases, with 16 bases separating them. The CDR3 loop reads CASSQLEDISTDTQYF. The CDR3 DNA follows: TGTGCCAGCAGCCAACTAGAAGACATTAGCACAGATACGCAGTATTTT.